Listed here are 9 T cell receptor beta chains from one sample, sequenced in a study of T cell responses to AZD1222 COVID-19 vaccine. The table came from immunoSEQ multiplex PCR; TCRdb's copy has only in-frame clones and leaves some out. The sample has 90,000 to 150,000 clones, 88% seen once. Sequencing used peripheral blood, obtained on day 0 of AZD1222 vaccination. Receptors were obtained from an adult in good health.

The gene calls are TRBV28 and TRBJ2-6; D possibly corresponds to TRBD1 (6 bases). The CDR3 has 16 amino acids. Germline loops: CDR1 MDHEN, CDR2 SYDVKM. Deletions cut 7 bases from V and 0 bases from J, with 13 bases between. The CDR3 here is CASTLGHHSGANVLTF. In nucleotides, the CDR3 is TGTGCCAGCACGCTGGGACACCACTCTGGGGCCAACGTCCTGACTTTC.

The V gene is TRBV28, the J gene TRBJ1-3; 7 bases match TRBD1. CDR3 length equals 16 residues. J lost 0 bases, V lost 7 bases, and 9 bases had no gene match. Germline V gene sequence: CDR1 MDHEN, CDR2 SYDVKM. CDR3 residues: CASIPGGESSGNTIYF. Written as DNA, the CDR3 is TGTGCCAGCATCCCAGGGGGAGAGTCCTCTGGAAACACCATATATTTT.

The gene calls are TRBV7-8 and TRBJ2-7; D is possibly TRBD2 (7 bases). The germline CDR1 and CDR2 sequences are SGHVS and FQNEAQ. V gave up 5 bases and J gave up 7 bases, with 18 bases separating them. The CDR3 loop spans 14 amino acids. In DNA, the CDR3 is TGTGCCAGCAGCCACCTCGGAGGGGGGGGAGAGCAGTACTTC. Protein: CASSHLGGGGEQYF.

V usage is TRBV7-9 and J usage is TRBJ1-1; 7 bases are a match to TRBD1. The CDR3 consists of 14 residues. Per germline, CDR1 SEHNR and CDR2 FQNEAQ (reference sequence). J lost 2 bases, V lost 5 bases, and 5 bases had no gene match. As DNA, the CDR3 is TGTGCCAGCAGCGCTTGGACAGGCAACACTGAAGCTTTCTTT. Protein sequence: CASSAWTGNTEAFF.

The rearrangement joins TRBV29-1 to TRBJ1-2, with 7 bases fitting TRBD1. V gave up 1 base and J gave up 11 bases; unmatched junction bases: 13. Germline V gene sequence: CDR1 SQVTM, CDR2 ANQGSEA. The CDR3 covers 14 residues. In nucleotides, the CDR3 is TGCAGCGTTGAAGGAGGGGGCCGTGTCCTAGGATACACCTTC. Translation: CSVEGGGRVLGYTF. The full variable domain, in which reference TRBV29-1 and TRBJ1-2 provide the parts outside the CDR3, is SAVISQKPSRDICQRGTSLTIQCQVDSQVTMMFWYRQQPGQSLTLIATANQGSEATYESGFVIDKFPISRPNLTFSTLTVSNMSPEDSSIYLCSVEGGGRVLGYTFGSGTRLTVV.

V is TRBV11-2 and J is TRBJ2-7, with 10 bases that match TRBD2. CDR1 and CDR2 (germline): SGHAT, FQNNGV. The ends lost 0 bases at V and 7 bases at J; junction bases unmatched: 6. This CDR3 is built from 15 residues. The CDR3 DNA reads TGTGCCAGCAGCTTAGAGTTGGGACTAGCGCGAGAGCAGTACTTC. This codes for CASSLELGLAREQYF.

In its sample, this clone was seen a few times. The J gene is TRBJ1-1, the V gene TRBV5-6; tentatively, D is TRBD1 (5 bases). CDR1 is SGHDT and CDR2 is YYEEEE in the germline V gene. This CDR3 spans 15 amino acids. The V gene lost 2 bases and the J gene lost 6 bases, with 17 bases spanning the gap. This CDR3 is CASSLEGTGMAEAFF. Here the CDR3 DNA reads TGTGCCAGCAGCTTAGAAGGGACGGGAATGGCTGAAGCTTTCTTT.

The rearrangement joins TRBV7-2 to TRBJ1-2; the D is unclear. The CDR3 sequence is 15 residues long. Trimming pared 5 bases from V and 7 bases from J, leaving 20 bases between. Germline-derived CDR1 and CDR2 are SGHTA and FQGNSA. The CDR3 is CASSPPRVLHSGYTF. The CDR3 nucleotides are TGTGCCAGCAGCCCCCCCCGGGTCCTCCACTCTGGCTACACCTTC.

The gene calls are TRBV29-1 and TRBJ2-1, with D possibly matching TRBD2 (6 bases). This CDR3 has 15 amino acids. V dropped 0 bases and J dropped 2 bases, with 11 bases sitting between them. The germline V gene has CDR1 SQVTM and CDR2 ANQGSEA. CDR3 DNA sequence: TGCAGCGTTGAAGAGATCGCTAGCGCCTACAATGAGCAGTTCTTC. It encodes CSVEEIASAYNEQFF.